This T cell receptor (beta chain) is from a study of blood T cell repertoires in COVID-19. The wider study: There were acute and convalescent COVID-19 samples, and they came from the United States, Italy and Spain. PBMCs, B-cell-depleted T cells, or T cells provided the cDNA or gDNA that made up the material.

Authors' processing steps: Amplifying reference gene primers gave estimates of nucleated cell counts. Clones were read by immunoSEQ multiplex PCR, and TCRdb kept only the in-frame ones, dropping some. V, J and clone size were drawn from that table, and D and trimming were deduced from the DNA. The sample records fewer than 350,000 clones, 86% being singletons. The CDR3 is made up of 16 amino acids. The V segment lost 3 bases and the J segment 5 bases; nucleotides outside the gene matches: 7. Germline V gene data show CDR1 as KGHSH and CDR2 as LQKENI. Seattle participants joined during active infection and were tracked over time.

This TCR came from a woman in her seventies with COVID-19, enrolled during active disease. This sequence joins TRBV18 and TRBJ2-1; TRBD1 agrees at 10 bases. Sample: peripheral blood. CDR3 protein: CASSPTTGGPNNEQFF. CDR3 in DNA: TGTGCCAGCTCACCTACGACAGGGGGCCCCAACAATGAGCAGTTCTTC.